Listed below are T cell receptor beta chains from one sample, sequenced in a study of cytomegalovirus exposure and HLA in healthy donors. Clones were sequenced by immunoSEQ multiplex PCR, and TCRdb holds only the in-frame ones, with some missing. The sample shows 200,000 or so clones, about four fifths of them seen only once. Sequenced sample: PBMCs. Receptor source: a boy under 10 years old in good health and CMV-seronegative. The CDR3 runs from the conserved cysteine through the conserved F or W. A D gene is named only where the DNA matches it firmly. Part of the rows lack a size; the others show once, few, many or a class for expanded clones.

>16|TRBD1|TRBV27|TRBJ1-1|-
TGTGCCAGCAGTTCTAGGGGACAGGGGGCGAACACTGAAGCTTTCTTT
CASSSRGQGANTEAFF
>15|-|TRBV2|TRBJ2-2|-
TGTGCCAGCAGTCCGGCAGGGTTCGATTCCGGGGAGCTGTTTTTT
CASSPAGFDSGELFF
>14|-|TRBV5-1|TRBJ2-7|-
TGCGCCAGCAGGACCCAGGTTGATGGCTACGAGCAGTACTTC
CASRTQVDGYEQYF
>13|-|TRBV12-5|TRBJ1-2|-
TGTGCTAGTGGTTTGGGACAGAGCTATGGCTACACCTTC
CASGLGQSYGYTF
>11|TRBD1|TRBV20-1|TRBJ2-5|-
TGCAGTGCCACAGGGGGCAAGACCCAGTACTTC
CSATGGKTQYF
>16|-|TRBV12-5|TRBJ2-7|-
TGTGCTAGTGGTTTCCTGACTTGGGGGGAGGCCTACGAGCAGTACTTC
CASGFLTWGEAYEQYF
>15|TRBD2|TRBV6-4|TRBJ2-1|-
TGTGCCAGCAGCAACGCGGGGGGTCTTAACAATGAGCAGTTCTTC
CASSNAGGLNNEQFF
>16|TRBD2|TRBV5-1|TRBJ2-3|once
TGCGCCAGCAGCTCCTCTAGCGGGAGACCCACAGATACGCAGTATTTT
CASSSSSGRPTDTQYF
>15|TRBD1|TRBV5-5|TRBJ2-1|-
TGTGCCAGCAGCTCCTGGGACAGGGAATACAATGAGCAGTTCTTC
CASSSWDREYNEQFF
>13|-|TRBV4-1|TRBJ1-2|-
TGCGCCAGCAGCCAATTGGGACTCTATGGCTACACCTTC
CASSQLGLYGYTF
>13|-|TRBV6-1|TRBJ1-1|-
TGTGCCAGCAGCCCCGACAGGATATCTGAAGCTTTCTTT
CASSPDRISEAFF
>12|-|TRBV5-1|TRBJ2-1|-
TGCGCCAGCAGCCATACAGACAATGAGCAGTTCTTC
CASSHTDNEQFF
>16|TRBD2|TRBV11-3|TRBJ2-5|-
TGTGCCAGCAGCTCCGGACTAGCGGGGGTCCAAGAGACCCAGTACTTC
CASSSGLAGVQETQYF
>15|-|TRBV4-1|TRBJ1-2|once
TGCGCCAGCAGCCCCCAGACGGGGGGGGCCTATGGCTACACCTTC
CASSPQTGGAYGYTF
>15|TRBD1|TRBV9|TRBJ2-3|once
TGTGCCAGCAGCATCAGACAGGGGGGCACAGATACGCAGTATTTT
CASSIRQGGTDTQYF
>16|TRBD2|TRBV5-1|TRBJ2-5|-
TGCGCCAGCAGCTTGGGCCTAGCGGGGGGCCAAGAGACCCAGTACTTC
CASSLGLAGGQETQYF
>15|TRBD1|TRBV7-9|TRBJ1-4|-
TGTGCCAGCAGCGTCACCGGGACAGCTAATGAAAAACTGTTTTTT
CASSVTGTANEKLFF
>14|-|TRBV19|TRBJ2-7|-
TGTGCCAGTAGTAACGTCGCAGGCCCCTACGAGCAGTACTTC
CASSNVAGPYEQYF
>15|TRBD1|TRBV11-2|TRBJ2-7|-
TGTGCCAGCAGCTCCCCGGGACAGGGCTCCTACGAGCAGTACTTC
CASSSPGQGSYEQYF
>12|TRBD1|TRBV19|TRBJ1-1|-
TGTGCCAGTAGTATAAACAGGGGGGGAGCTTTCTTT
CASSINRGGAFF
>14|-|TRBV7-9|TRBJ2-3|-
TGTGCCAGCAGCTTAGGGGTTGGGAGTCATACGCAGTATTTT
CASSLGVGSHTQYF
>15|-|TRBV5-4|TRBJ1-1|-
TGTGCCAGCAGCTTGGTCGGAGCGCTAAACACTGAAGCTTTCTTT
CASSLVGALNTEAFF